The clone carrying this T cell receptor (beta chain) showed up just a few times. Its antigen is currently unknown. Every bit of the isolated RNA underwent reverse transcription, so sequencing read expressed TCRB transcripts. The repertoire was sequenced with immunoSEQ multiplex PCR; TCRdb's copy has only in-frame clones and lacks some. The data show 680,000 or so clones, 13% seen once. The data were taken from a study of beta chain features in type 1 diabetes. Study-wide context: Roughly 98 million sorted cells were examined across all samples. Study-wide results and limits: Any role of HLA type in TCRB rearrangement remained unresolved here. Patients and controls would share equally any PCR tilt toward shorter templates. Moderate but significant shortening of TCRB CDR3s was recorded in all four CD4+ subsets from Type 1 diabetes patients. Across patients, naive, central memory and Treg TCRB repertoires exhibited apparently greater similarity than was observed across healthy donors.

Germline V gene sequence: CDR1 SGDLS, CDR2 YYNGEE. The V and J ends lost 4 bases and 7 bases, in that order; junction bases with no gene match: 14. The CDR3 consists of 17 residues. This rearrangement joins TRBV9 to TRBJ1-6; 7 positions match TRBD1. The sequenced sample consisted of naive CD4+ T cells from blood. This clonotype was obtained from a young man with type 1 diabetes. CDR3 in DNA: TGTGCCAGCAGCCTCCCCCCTCCGGGACAGACAAATTCACCCCTCCACTTT. Translated: CASSLPPPGQTNSPLHF.